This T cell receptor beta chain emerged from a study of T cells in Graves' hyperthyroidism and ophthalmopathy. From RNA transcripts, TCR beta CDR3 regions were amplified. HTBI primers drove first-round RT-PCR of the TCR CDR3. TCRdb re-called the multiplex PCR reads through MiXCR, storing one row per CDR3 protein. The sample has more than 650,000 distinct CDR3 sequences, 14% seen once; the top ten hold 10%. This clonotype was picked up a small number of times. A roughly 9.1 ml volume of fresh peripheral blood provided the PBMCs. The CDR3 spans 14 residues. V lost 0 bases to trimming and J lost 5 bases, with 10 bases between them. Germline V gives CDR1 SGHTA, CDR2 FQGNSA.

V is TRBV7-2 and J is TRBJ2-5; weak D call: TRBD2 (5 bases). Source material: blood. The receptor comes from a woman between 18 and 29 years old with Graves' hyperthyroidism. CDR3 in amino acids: CASSLAGEEETQYF. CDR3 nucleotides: TGTGCCAGCAGCTTAGCGGGAGAGGAGGAGACCCAGTACTTC.